This T cell receptor beta chain was sequenced in a study of identifying expanded T cells in peripheral blood. During the collection period, no donor immune events like infections were recorded. Notes on this clone: Its antigen remains unidentified.

Notes on the study in general: Clone count variance between roughly 2-week samples rose with total template count. About 1.2 clones differed between technical replicates, versus about 16 and 19 over time.

Clones were sequenced by immunoSEQ multiplex PCR, and TCRdb holds only the in-frame ones, with some missing. Counted here are approximately 63,000 clones, about 89% occurring once; the ten biggest clones make up around 4.7%. The V end was cut by 8 bases, the J end by 2 bases, with 7 bases between. CDR1 and CDR2 (germline): MNHEY, SVGAGI. The CDR3 is 11 residues long. The TCR originated in a person aged 18 to 70 in good health. Input material: blood. The chain carries TRBV6-5 and TRBJ2-7; no clear D. The CDR3 DNA sequence: TGTGCCAGCGGTTTACCCTACGAGCAGTACTTC. Encoded protein: CASGLPYEQYF.